A single sample gave rise to the 9 T cell receptor beta chains below, sequenced in a study of cytomegalovirus exposure and HLA in healthy donors. The repertoire was sequenced with immunoSEQ multiplex PCR; TCRdb's copy has only in-frame clones and lacks some. Of about 220,000 clones in the sample, around nine tenths are singletons; the top ten hold 2.6%. Sequenced input: PBMCs. The receptors shown here come from a man between 18 and 29 years old in good health and CMV-seronegative.

The rearrangement uses TRBV27 and TRBJ2-2, with D unresolved. V lost 7 bases and J 3 bases, leaving 12 bases between the germline ends. CDR1 and CDR2 from the germline V gene are MNHEY and SMNVEV (reference sequence). The CDR3 has 14 residues. CDR3 in amino acids: CASMFRRDTGELFF. As DNA, the CDR3 is TGTGCCAGCATGTTTCGACGGGACACCGGGGAGCTGTTTTTT.

Regarding this clone: A read error may produce the germline difference seen at one junction end. V usage is TRBV23-1 and J usage is TRBJ2-7; 8 nucleotides align to TRBD1. TRBV23-1 is noted as an ORF with a role that remains uncertain. This CDR3 spans 15 amino acids. The CDR3 here is CASSQHHRGSSEQYF. DNA of the CDR3: TGCGCCAGCAGTCAACATCACAGGGGGTCCTCCGAGCAGTACTTC.

The rearrangement links TRBV15 to TRBJ1-4; the match to TRBD1 covers 7 bases. This CDR3 is built from 15 residues. V was pared by 3 bases and J by 5 bases, with 6 bases of the junction left unmatched. The germline V gene has CDR1 LNHNV and CDR2 YYDKDF (reference sequence). CDR3 sequence: CATSSDRVVNEKLFF. The DNA for the CDR3 is TGTGCCACCAGCAGCGACAGGGTGGTAAATGAAAAACTGTTTTTT.

The CDR3 protein is CASSTHRGAYEQYF. The DNA of the CDR3 is TGCGCCAGCAGCACCCACAGGGGCGCCTACGAGCAGTACTTC. The chain has TRBV4-1 and TRBJ2-7; TRBD1 aligns across 7 bases. The trim removed 5 bases at V and 2 bases at J, leaving 6 bases unmatched. Germline V lookup: CDR1 MGHRA, CDR2 YSYEKL. The CDR3 length is 14 residues.

This chain connects TRBV27 to TRBJ2-3; no firm D call. CDR1 is MNHEY and CDR2 is SMNVEV in the germline V gene (reference sequence). This CDR3 has 11 residues. The V end was cut by 11 bases, the J end by 4 bases, with 10 bases between. The CDR3 reads CAPLGPDTQYF. CDR3 DNA: TGTGCCCCCCTGGGCCCAGATACGCAGTATTTT.

The rearrangement links TRBV7-9 to TRBJ2-1; 9 positions match TRBD1. Trimming took 1 base from V and 9 from J; bases not matched to a gene: 13. Germline CDR1 and CDR2: SEHNR and FQNEAQ (reference sequence). This CDR3 is 17 amino acids long. CDR3 sequence reads: CASSLVFLGTGQVEQFF. CDR3 sequence (DNA): TGTGCCAGCAGCTTAGTCTTTTTAGGGACAGGGCAGGTTGAGCAGTTCTTC.

The J gene is TRBJ2-7, the V gene TRBV27; 11 positions match TRBD1. V was pared by 5 bases and J by 6 bases, with 6 bases of the junction left unmatched. The V gene's germline CDR1 is MNHEY and CDR2 SMNVEV (reference sequence). The CDR3 length is 14 residues. CDR3: CASSGMGQGGEQYF. CDR3 DNA sequence: TGTGCCAGCAGTGGAATGGGACAGGGGGGCGAGCAGTACTTC.

This clone was picked up a small number of times. V and J are TRBV19 and TRBJ1-2; D possibly corresponds to TRBD1 (6 bases). There are 16 residues in the CDR3. V was clipped by 4 bases and J by 8 bases, with 23 bases between them. Germline V gene lookup returns CDR1 LNHDA and CDR2 SQIVND (reference sequence). CDR3 amino acids: CASSTTRRTVTTGYTF. The CDR3 bases are TGTGCCAGTAGTACCACCCGTCGGACAGTAACAACGGGCTACACCTTC.

This chain joins TRBV27 and TRBJ2-3; D is uncertain. There are 15 residues in the CDR3. The V gene's germline CDR1 is MNHEY and CDR2 SMNVEV (reference sequence). With 7 bases removed from V and 1 base from J, the gap between germline ends came to 15 bases. CDR3 amino acids: CASTISLGGTDTQYF. The DNA of the CDR3 is TGTGCCAGCACTATCTCCCTGGGCGGCACAGATACGCAGTATTTT.